This TCR beta chain is from a study of Graves' ophthalmopathy and Graves' hyperthyroidism. Beta-chain TCR CDR3 regions were amplified from RNA transcripts. HTBI primers were used in a first-round RT-PCR, which preceded a second-round multiplex PCR. MiXCR, applied by TCRdb to the multiplex PCR reads, yields one record per CDR3 protein. The sample lists roughly 50,000 distinct CDR3 sequences, 50% seen once, with under 30% in the top ten. The length of the CDR3 is 14 residues. CDR1 is MDHEN, CDR2 SYDVKM, per germline. Study findings and constraints: The study's model predicted ophthalmopathy progression at about 64% sensitivity and about 72% specificity. A majority of expanded thyroid clonotypes exceeding 0.001 frequency were likewise present in blood.

A word on this clonotype: Its antigen is unknown. A much larger clone lies one base from this, so it may be a read error.

This sequence was found in an adult man with Graves' ophthalmopathy. The rearrangement joins TRBV28 to TRBJ2-5, with TRBD2 matching over 8 bases. The source material was peripheral blood. The CDR3 nucleotides are TGTGCCAGCAGTTGGTCTAGCGGGCAAGTGACCCAGTACTTC. Its protein is CASSWSSGQVTQYF.